Below are 25 T cell receptor beta chains sequenced from a single sample in a study of PD-1 blockade in classical Hodgkin lymphoma. Noted time point: cycle 4 day 1 (C4D1), after 5 to 7 weeks of nivolumab. Relapse after autologous stem cell transplantation occurred in every patient, and brentuximab vedotin exposure varied. The assay was immunoSEQ multiplex PCR, and TCRdb's table has in-frame clones only and misses some. This sample has under 9,000 clones, with 65% to 85% found just once. The sequences come from peripheral blood mononuclear cells (PBMCs), collected before the fourth cycle of nivolumab. These receptors were obtained from a human donor with classical Hodgkin lymphoma.

This clone showed up just a few times. The chain links TRBV29-1 to TRBJ1-2; 10 bases map to TRBD1. Germline V CDR1 and CDR2: SQVTM, ANQGSEA. J lost 3 bases, V lost 5 bases, and 3 bases had no gene match. The CDR3 length is 13 residues. For the CDR3, the DNA is TGCAGCGTTAGGGACAGGGGAGACTATGGCTACACCTTC. The encoded protein is CSVRDRGDYGYTF.

The chain uses TRBV7-9 and TRBJ2-7; 8 nucleotides agree with TRBD1. Germline V gene data show CDR1 as SEHNR and CDR2 as FQNEAQ (reference sequence). CDR3 length: 13 amino acids. V shed 6 bases, J shed 4 bases, and the junction held 5 bases outside the gene matches. The chain's CDR3 is CASSSRTGYEQYF. CDR3 nucleotides: TGTGCCAGCAGTTCGAGGACAGGGTACGAGCAGTACTTC. The complete variable domain, with remaining parts taken from reference TRBV7-9 and TRBJ2-7, reads DTGVSQNPRHKITKRGQNVTFRCDPISEHNRLYWYRQTLGQGPEFLTYFQNEAQLEKSRLLSDRFSAERPKGSFSTLEIQRTEQGDSAMYLCASSSRTGYEQYFGPGTRLTVT.

This clone appeared once. V usage is TRBV5-4 and J usage is TRBJ1-6; D gene ambiguous. This CDR3 contains 14 residues. Looked up from germline, CDR1 is SGHNT and CDR2 is YYREEE (reference sequence). The V gene lost 4 bases and the J gene lost 7 bases, with 12 bases spanning the gap. CDR3 coding DNA: TGTGCCAGCAGCCCCCTAGGTCTAAATTCACCCCTCCACTTT. It is translated as CASSPLGLNSPLHF.

The chain joins TRBV27 to TRBJ2-7; D is undetermined. CDR1 is MNHEY and CDR2 is SMNVEV in the germline V gene (reference sequence). This CDR3 is 13 amino acids long. Trimming removed 5 bases at V and 1 base at J, with 9 bases between. The CDR3: CASSVGYSYEQYF. CDR3 DNA: TGTGCCAGCAGTGTCGGATATTCCTACGAGCAGTACTTC.

This chain joins TRBV6-6 and TRBJ2-1, with a weak D call TRBD1 (6 bases). The CDR3 consists of 14 residues. The germline gives CDR1 MNHNY, CDR2 SVGAGI (reference sequence). V shed 4 bases and J shed 8 bases, with 15 bases lying between them. The CDR3 loop is CASSLEGELYEQFF. Written as DNA, the CDR3 is TGTGCCAGCAGTTTAGAGGGGGAACTCTATGAGCAGTTCTTC.

The chain uses TRBV5-1 and TRBJ2-1; the D gene is possibly TRBD1 (6 bases). The germline V gene has CDR1 SGHRS and CDR2 YFSETQ. Trimming removed 3 bases at V and 5 bases at J, with 15 bases between. The CDR3 extends over 15 amino acids. This CDR3 is CASSYGQNINNEQFF. In DNA, the CDR3 is TGCGCCAGCAGCTACGGACAGAATATTAACAATGAGCAGTTCTTC.

This rearrangement joins TRBV5-1 to TRBJ2-7; possibly TRBD1 for D (5 bases). The germline V gene has CDR1 SGHRS and CDR2 YFSETQ. The CDR3 is 15 residues long. The ends were cut back, 5 bases at V and 0 bases at J, with 15 bases in the middle. The CDR3 sequence: CASRGRPRSSYEQYF. The CDR3 DNA is TGCGCCAGCAGGGGGCGGCCCAGGTCCTCCTACGAGCAGTACTTC.

The rearrangement uses TRBV6-5 and TRBJ1-1; D ambiguous. Trimming removed 2 bases at V and 0 bases at J, with 7 bases between. Germline V gene sequence: CDR1 MNHEY, CDR2 SVGAGI. The CDR3 length is 14 residues. In DNA form, the CDR3 reads TGTGCCAGCAGTTACGGTACCATGAACACTGAAGCTTTCTTT. Protein sequence: CASSYGTMNTEAFF.

This chain uses TRBV11-2 with TRBJ2-1, with TRBD2 matching over 8 bases. The V gene's germline CDR1 is SGHAT and CDR2 FQNNGV. There are 14 residues in the CDR3. After removal of 5 bases from V and 10 bases from J, the junction contained 10 bases not matched to a gene. This CDR3 reads CASSPGLASPEQFF. The CDR3 DNA follows: TGTGCCAGCAGCCCTGGACTAGCCTCACCCGAGCAGTTCTTC.

V and J are TRBV7-2 and TRBJ2-5; 8 bases agree with TRBD2. The J segment lost 4 bases and the V segment lost 5 bases, leaving 3 bases of the junction unmatched. This CDR3 has 13 amino acids. Per germline, CDR1 SGHTA and CDR2 FQGNSA. DNA for the CDR3: TGTGCCAGCAGCGCGAGCGGGGGAGAGACCCAGTACTTC. It specifies CASSASGGETQYF.

The chain employs TRBV19 and TRBJ1-6; D is possibly TRBD1 (5 bases). This CDR3 spans 15 amino acids. Trimming pared 3 bases from V and 10 bases from J, leaving 16 bases between. In germline, CDR1 is LNHDA, CDR2 SQIVND (reference sequence). CDR3 coding DNA: TGTGCCAGTAGTATGGAGTGGCAGGGTATATCACCCCTCCACTTT. Protein product: CASSMEWQGISPLHF.

This clone showed up just a few times. DNA of the CDR3: TGTGCCAGCAGTCTCGGACAGGGCTACGGGGAGCTGTTTTTT. Translated, it gives CASSLGQGYGELFF. This chain joins TRBV2 and TRBJ2-2; 8 bases match TRBD1. Germline CDR1 reads SNHLY; CDR2 reads FYNNEI. CDR3 length: 14 residues. With V trimmed by 5 bases and J by 7 bases, 6 bases remained unmatched.

This clone has just one count. The chain is built from TRBV15 and TRBJ2-7; either TRBD1 or TRBD2 may fit D (5 bases each). The V gene lost 0 bases and the J gene lost 0 bases, with 12 bases spanning the gap. The CDR3 length is 16 residues. Germline V gives CDR1 LNHNV, CDR2 YYDKDF (reference sequence). The CDR3 here is CATSRDTGTISYEQYF. CDR3 bases: TGTGCCACCAGCAGAGATACTGGGACGATCTCCTACGAGCAGTACTTC.

The chain combines TRBV11-2 with TRBJ2-3; the match to TRBD2 covers 7 bases. This CDR3 is 16 amino acids long. Germline V gene lookup returns CDR1 SGHAT and CDR2 FQNNGV. With V trimmed by 5 bases and J by 0 bases, 8 bases remained unmatched. CDR3 region: CASSRGTTPSTDTQYF. The CDR3 DNA reads TGTGCCAGCAGCCGGGGGACTACCCCTAGCACAGATACGCAGTATTTT.

The genes are TRBV28 and TRBJ1-6; a weak D match, TRBD1 (5 bases). CDR1 MDHEN and CDR2 SYDVKM come from the germline V gene. CDR3 length equals 15 residues. The V end was cut by 7 bases, the J end by 0 bases, with 10 bases between. The CDR3 sequence is CASKGFRSYNSPLHF. For the CDR3, the DNA is TGTGCCAGCAAGGGGTTTCGCTCCTATAATTCACCCCTCCACTTT.

The chain combines TRBV7-3 with TRBJ2-1, with unresolved D. Germline CDR1 and CDR2: SGHTA and FQGTGA. V was trimmed by 1 base and J by 0 bases, leaving 13 bases between them. The CDR3 length is 17 residues. CDR3 nucleotides: TGTGCCAGCAGCTTAATAGGGCAGGCGAGCTCCTACAATGAGCAGTTCTTC. Amino acids: CASSLIGQASSYNEQFF.

This chain connects TRBV5-6 to TRBJ2-7; TRBD1 matches at 9 bases. The CDR3 runs 16 residues. In germline, CDR1 is SGHDT, CDR2 YYEEEE. V was clipped by 4 bases and J by 5 bases; unmatched bases: 13. CDR3 sequence: CASSHRDRVVLNEQYF. The CDR3 nucleotides are TGTGCCAGCAGCCACCGGGACAGGGTAGTTCTTAACGAGCAGTACTTC.

The gene calls are TRBV30 and TRBJ1-6, with 9 bases matching TRBD1. The CDR3 covers 12 residues. Germline CDR1 GTSNPN, CDR2 SVGIG (reference sequence). V was clipped by 6 bases and J by 9 bases; unmatched bases: 3. CDR3 DNA: TGTGCCTGTACAGGGGGCGGTTCACCCCTCCACTTT. It codes for CACTGGGSPLHF. Based on the CDR3 plus reference TRBV30 and TRBJ1-6, the full variable domain is SQTIHQWPATLVQPVGSPLSLECTVEGTSNPNLYWYRQAAGRGLQLLFYSVGIGQISSEVPQNLSASRPQDRQFILSSKKLLLSDSGFYLCACTGGGSPLHFGNGTRLTVT.

This clone showed up just once. The J gene is TRBJ2-7, the V gene TRBV6-5; 7 nucleotides match TRBD1. V shed 5 bases and J 3 bases; nucleotides not matched to a gene: 4. The CDR3 runs 13 residues. CDR1 and CDR2 from the germline V gene are MNHEY and SVGAGI. CDR3 in amino acids: CASSEGTDYEQYF. The CDR3 DNA sequence: TGTGCCAGCAGTGAAGGGACAGACTACGAGCAGTACTTC.

The chain links TRBV7-9 to TRBJ2-3; D is undetermined. V lost 5 bases and J lost 2, with 8 bases in between. This CDR3 is 13 amino acids long. Germline CDR1 reads SEHNR; CDR2 reads FQNEAQ (reference sequence). The CDR3 protein is CASSTRYTDTQYF. The CDR3 bases are TGTGCCAGCAGCACCAGATACACAGATACGCAGTATTTT.

This clone turned up a few times. The gene calls are TRBV11-2 and TRBJ1-2; weak D call: TRBD1 (6 bases). The CDR3 length is 13 residues. Germline V gene data show CDR1 as SGHAT and CDR2 as FQNNGV. V was shortened by 6 bases and J by 3 bases, with 11 bases between the two germline ends. As DNA, the CDR3 is TGTGCCAGCAGTCATCAGGGGTACTATGGCTACACCTTC. Amino acid sequence: CASSHQGYYGYTF.

V gene TRBV9 combines with J gene TRBJ1-6; possible D gene TRBD1, 6 bases. Deletions cut 0 bases from V and 5 bases from J, with 12 bases between. The germline CDR1 and CDR2 sequences are SGDLS and YYNGEE. The CDR3 spans 16 residues. The CDR3 region is CASSVEVGGNNSPLHF. CDR3 nucleotides: TGTGCCAGCAGCGTAGAGGTAGGGGGTAATAATTCACCCCTCCACTTT.

The chain employs TRBV29-1 and TRBJ2-1, with a tentative D call TRBD1 (5 bases). Trimming left V 6 bases short and J 6 bases short, with 12 bases between. CDR1 is SQVTM, CDR2 ANQGSEA, per germline. The length of the CDR3 is 12 residues. The CDR3 coding sequence is TGCAGCGTACAACAGGCGGTCAATGAGCAGTTCTTC. Amino acid sequence: CSVQQAVNEQFF.

J is TRBJ1-4 and V is TRBV7-6; TRBD1 might be the D (5 bases). V shed 3 bases and J shed 8 bases, with 19 bases lying between them. The V gene's germline CDR1 is SGHVS and CDR2 FNYEAQ. The CDR3 extends over 16 amino acids. CDR3 DNA sequence: TGTGCCAGCAGCTTGGGTTTGGGGACCTCAAGGGAAAAACTGTTTTTT. Translating it yields CASSLGLGTSREKLFF.

The rearrangement uses TRBV5-1 and TRBJ2-5; D is ambiguous. Germline V gene sequence: CDR1 SGHRS, CDR2 YFSETQ. The CDR3 totals 14 residues. Trimming cost V 1 base and J 2 bases, with 9 bases left between them. The CDR3 DNA reads TGCGCCAGCAGCTTGAAACTTCCACAAGAGACCCAGTACTTC. Protein: CASSLKLPQETQYF.